This T cell receptor (beta chain) appears in the sequencing data of a study of cytomegalovirus exposure and HLA in healthy donors. As for the study in general: According to later analysis, the same platform produced the 120 or so validation and 666 first-cohort repertoires. General study findings and limits: The tendency of first-cohort TCR clusters to co-occur in the 120 validation repertoires was the finding of a later analysis. The authors listed approximately 160 TCR beta chains as cytomegalovirus-associated. According to reports, the classifier identified cytomegalovirus status with high specificity and sensitivity.

TCRdb keeps only in-frame clones here, not all; method: immunoSEQ multiplex PCR. Of 150,000 to 200,000 clones listed, approximately 96% were seen once; the top ten hold around 0.9%. As for this clone: Its cognate antigen is unknown.

The source material was PBMCs. The TCR sequence derives from a woman aged 18 to 35 in good health and CMV-seronegative.

The CDR3 sequence: CASSVVEGHTYEQYF. DNA of the CDR3: TGTGCCAGCAGCGTAGTGGAGGGCCATACCTACGAGCAGTACTTC. V is TRBV9 and J is TRBJ2-7; D is perhaps TRBD2 (6 bases). In germline, CDR1 is SGDLS, CDR2 YYNGEE. V was pared by 0 bases and J by 2 bases, with 12 bases between. The CDR3 contains 15 residues.